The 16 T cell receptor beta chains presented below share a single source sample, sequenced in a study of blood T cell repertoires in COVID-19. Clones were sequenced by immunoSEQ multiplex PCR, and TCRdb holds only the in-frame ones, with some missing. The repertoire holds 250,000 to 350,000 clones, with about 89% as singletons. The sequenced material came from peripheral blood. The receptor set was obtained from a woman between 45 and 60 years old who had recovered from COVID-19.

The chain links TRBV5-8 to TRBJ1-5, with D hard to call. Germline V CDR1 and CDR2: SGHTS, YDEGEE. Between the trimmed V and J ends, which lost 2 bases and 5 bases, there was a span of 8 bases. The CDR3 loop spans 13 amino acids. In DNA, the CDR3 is TGTGCCAGCAGCTTCGTTGAGTATCAGCCCCAGCATTTT. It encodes CASSFVEYQPQHF.

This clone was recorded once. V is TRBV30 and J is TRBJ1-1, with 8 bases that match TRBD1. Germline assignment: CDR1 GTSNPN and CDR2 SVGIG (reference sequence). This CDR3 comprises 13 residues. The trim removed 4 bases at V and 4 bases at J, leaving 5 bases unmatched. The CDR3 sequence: CAWTRQGSTEAFF. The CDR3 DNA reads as TGTGCCTGGACACGACAGGGGAGCACTGAAGCTTTCTTT.

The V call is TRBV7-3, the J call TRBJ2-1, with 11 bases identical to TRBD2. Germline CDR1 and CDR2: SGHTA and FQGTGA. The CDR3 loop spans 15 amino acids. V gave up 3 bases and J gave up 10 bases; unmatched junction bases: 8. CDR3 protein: CASSFQLAGAPEQFF. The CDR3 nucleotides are TGTGCCAGCAGCTTCCAACTAGCGGGAGCCCCCGAGCAGTTCTTC.

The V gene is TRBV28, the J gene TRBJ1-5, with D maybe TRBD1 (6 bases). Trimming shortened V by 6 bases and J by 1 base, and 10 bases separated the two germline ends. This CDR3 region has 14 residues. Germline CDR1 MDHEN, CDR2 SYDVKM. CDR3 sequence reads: CASRNTGSNQPQHF. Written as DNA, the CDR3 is TGTGCCAGCAGGAACACAGGGAGCAATCAGCCCCAGCATTTT.

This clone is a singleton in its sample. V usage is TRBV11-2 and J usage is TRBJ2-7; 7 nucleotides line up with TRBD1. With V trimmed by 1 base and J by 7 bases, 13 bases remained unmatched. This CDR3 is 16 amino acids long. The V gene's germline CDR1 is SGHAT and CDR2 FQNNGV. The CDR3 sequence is CASSLVGTVSFFEQYF. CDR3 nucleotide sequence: TGTGCCAGCAGCTTAGTAGGGACAGTTTCTTTTTTTGAGCAGTACTTC.

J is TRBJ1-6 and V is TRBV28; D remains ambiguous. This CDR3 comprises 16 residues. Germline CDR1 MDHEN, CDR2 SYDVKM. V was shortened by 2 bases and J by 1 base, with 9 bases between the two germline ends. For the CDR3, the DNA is TGTGCCAGCAGTTTAGCGCGGGGTTCCTATAATTCACCCCTCCACTTT. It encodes CASSLARGSYNSPLHF.

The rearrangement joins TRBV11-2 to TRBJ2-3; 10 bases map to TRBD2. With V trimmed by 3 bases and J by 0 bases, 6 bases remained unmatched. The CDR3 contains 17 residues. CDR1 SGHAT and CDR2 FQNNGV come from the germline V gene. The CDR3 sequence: CASSLFLAGVSTDTQYF. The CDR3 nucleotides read TGTGCCAGCAGCTTGTTCCTAGCGGGGGTAAGCACAGATACGCAGTATTTT.

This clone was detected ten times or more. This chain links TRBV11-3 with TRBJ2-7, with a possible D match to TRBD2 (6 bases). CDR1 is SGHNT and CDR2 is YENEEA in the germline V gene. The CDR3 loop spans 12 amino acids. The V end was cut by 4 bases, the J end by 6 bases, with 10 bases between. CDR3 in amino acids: CASSSGGREQYF. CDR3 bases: TGTGCCAGCAGCTCAGGAGGGCGCGAGCAGTACTTC.

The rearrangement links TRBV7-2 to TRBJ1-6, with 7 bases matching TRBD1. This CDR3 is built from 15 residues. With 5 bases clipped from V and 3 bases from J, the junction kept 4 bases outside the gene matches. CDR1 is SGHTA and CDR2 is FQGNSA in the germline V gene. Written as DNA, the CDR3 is TGTGCCAGCAGCGGACAGGTTGACTATAATTCACCCCTCCACTTT. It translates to CASSGQVDYNSPLHF. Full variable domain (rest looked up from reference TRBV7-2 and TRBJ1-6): GAGVSQSPSNKVTEKGKDVELRCDPISGHTALYWYRQSLGQGLEFLIYFQGNSAPDKSGLPSDRFSAERTGGSVSTLTIQRTQQEDSAVYLCASSGQVDYNSPLHFGNGTRLTVT.

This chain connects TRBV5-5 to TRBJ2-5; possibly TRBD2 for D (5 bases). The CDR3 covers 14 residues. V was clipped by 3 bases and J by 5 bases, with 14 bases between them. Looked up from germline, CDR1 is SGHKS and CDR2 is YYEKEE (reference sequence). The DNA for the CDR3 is TGTGCCAGCAGCTCCGAGGGAAGTGGGGAGACCCAGTACTTC. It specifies CASSSEGSGETQYF.

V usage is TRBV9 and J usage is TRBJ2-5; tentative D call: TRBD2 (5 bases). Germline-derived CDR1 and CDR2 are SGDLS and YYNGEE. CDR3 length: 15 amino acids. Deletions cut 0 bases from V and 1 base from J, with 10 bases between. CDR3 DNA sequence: TGTGCCAGCAGCGTAGGGGCTAGCACCCAAGAGACCCAGTACTTC. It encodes CASSVGASTQETQYF.

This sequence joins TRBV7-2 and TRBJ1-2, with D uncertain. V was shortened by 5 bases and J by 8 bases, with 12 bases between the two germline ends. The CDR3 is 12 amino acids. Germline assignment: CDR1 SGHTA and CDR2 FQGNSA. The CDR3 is CASSPLSFGYTF. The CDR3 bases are TGTGCCAGCAGCCCACTGTCTTTCGGCTACACCTTC.

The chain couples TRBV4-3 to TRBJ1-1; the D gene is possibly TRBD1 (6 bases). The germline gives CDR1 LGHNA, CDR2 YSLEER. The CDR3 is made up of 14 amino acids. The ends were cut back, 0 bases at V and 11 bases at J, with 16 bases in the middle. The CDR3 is CASSQDFGQYFAFF. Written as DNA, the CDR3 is TGCGCCAGCAGCCAAGATTTTGGACAGTACTTTGCTTTCTTT.

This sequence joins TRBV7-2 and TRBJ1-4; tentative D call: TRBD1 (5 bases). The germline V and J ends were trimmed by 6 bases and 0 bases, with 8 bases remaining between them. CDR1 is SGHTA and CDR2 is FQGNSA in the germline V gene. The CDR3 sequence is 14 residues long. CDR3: CASRDNPTNEKLFF. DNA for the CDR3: TGTGCCAGCAGGGACAACCCAACTAATGAAAAACTGTTTTTT.

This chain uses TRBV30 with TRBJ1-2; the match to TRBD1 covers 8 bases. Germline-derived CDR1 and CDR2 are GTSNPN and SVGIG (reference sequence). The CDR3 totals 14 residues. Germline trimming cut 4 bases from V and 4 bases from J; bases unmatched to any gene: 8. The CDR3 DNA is TGTGCCTGGACTATCTCAGGGGGCGTCTATGGCTACACCTTC. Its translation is CAWTISGGVYGYTF.

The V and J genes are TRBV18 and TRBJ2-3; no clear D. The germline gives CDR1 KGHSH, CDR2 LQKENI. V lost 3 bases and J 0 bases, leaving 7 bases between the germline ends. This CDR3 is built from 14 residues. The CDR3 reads CASSPAQSTDTQYF. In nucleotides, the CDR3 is TGTGCCAGCTCACCGGCCCAAAGCACAGATACGCAGTATTTT.